The 13 T cell receptor beta chains presented below share a single source sample, sequenced in a study of response to subunit inactivated influenza vaccine. A single record per CDR3 protein comes from TCRdb applying MiXCR to the RT-PCR reads. The table lists under 550,000 distinct CDR3 sequences, 7.6% of them singletons. This specimen was PBMCs from blood, taken about 23 months after vaccination. The receptors stem from a man between 50 and 70 years old who received an inactivated influenza vaccine.

The chain links TRBV30 to TRBJ2-7; 10 nucleotides line up with TRBD1. The junction had 3 bases not matched to a gene; V was cut back by 1 base and J by 0 bases. CDR3 size: 15 residues. Per germline, CDR1 GTSNPN and CDR2 SVGIG (reference sequence). CDR3 residues: CAWSAGQGVSYEQYF. In DNA form, the CDR3 reads TGTGCCTGGAGTGCCGGACAGGGGGTCTCCTACGAGCAGTACTTC.

This clonotype appeared many times. The genes are TRBV15 and TRBJ2-3; D is perhaps TRBD1 (6 bases). Looked up from germline, CDR1 is LNHNV and CDR2 is YYDKDF (reference sequence). Trimming took 4 bases from V and 9 from J, leaving 11 bases between them. This CDR3 has 12 residues. The CDR3 region has the DNA TGTGCCACCAGCATTGGACAGAAGACGCAGTATTTT. Translating it yields CATSIGQKTQYF.

This chain joins TRBV20-1 and TRBJ1-1, with no clear D. Trimming left V 2 bases short and J 6 bases short, with 16 bases between. The CDR3 sequence is 14 residues long. Germline assignment: CDR1 DFQATT and CDR2 SNEGSKA (reference sequence). CDR3 nucleotide sequence: TGCAGTGCTAGACGCGTCGACACCTATTCTGAAGCTTTCTTT. Residues: CSARRVDTYSEAFF.

This clonotype was counted many times. This chain links TRBV6-1 with TRBJ1-2; D gene unclear. Germline CDR1 reads MNHNS; CDR2 reads SASEGT. The V end was cut by 6 bases, the J end by 4 bases, with 9 bases between. CDR3 length: 12 amino acids. The CDR3 loop reads CASRTQSYGYTF. DNA of the CDR3: TGTGCCAGCAGGACACAAAGCTATGGCTACACCTTC.

As for this clonotype: A read error is possible here, since a much larger clone lies one base away. The chain employs TRBV6-6 and TRBJ1-2, with 11 bases lining up with TRBD1. V was pared by 6 bases and J by 3 bases, with 0 bases of the junction left unmatched. The V gene's germline CDR1 is MNHNY and CDR2 SVGAGI (reference sequence). The CDR3 has 13 residues. The DNA of the CDR3 is TGTGCCAGCAGGGGACAGGGGGACTATGGCTACACCTTC. Its protein is CASRGQGDYGYTF.

This clonotype was counted a few times. V usage is TRBV7-9 and J usage is TRBJ1-4; 7 bases are shared with TRBD1. This CDR3 region has 14 residues. J lost 8 bases, V lost 5 bases, and 8 bases had no gene match. Germline CDR1 SEHNR, CDR2 FQNEAQ (reference sequence). Written as DNA, the CDR3 is TGTGCCAGCAGCCGAGGACAGGTCGGAGAAAAACTGTTTTTT. Its protein is CASSRGQVGEKLFF.

V gene TRBV4-2 combines with J gene TRBJ2-2; D may correspond to TRBD1 or TRBD2 (5 bases each). The CDR3 runs 14 residues. Germline V lookup: CDR1 LGHNA, CDR2 YNFKEQ. Trimming took 5 bases from V and 8 from J, leaving 15 bases between them. The CDR3 bases are TGTGCCAGCAGCGTCCGGGACCTCGGAGGGGAGCTGTTTTTT. Encoded protein: CASSVRDLGGELFF.

The chain uses TRBV7-2 and TRBJ1-3, with unresolved D. CDR1 and CDR2 from the germline V gene are SGHTA and FQGNSA. Trimming left V 5 bases short and J 4 bases short, with 9 bases between. This CDR3 is 13 amino acids long. CDR3 in amino acids: CASSPFGGNTIYF. The CDR3 region has the DNA TGTGCCAGCAGCCCTTTCGGGGGAAACACCATATATTTT.

This clonotype was observed a handful of times. This sequence joins TRBV2 and TRBJ1-5; 7 bases are a match to TRBD1. V shed 4 bases, J shed 6 bases, and the junction held 3 bases outside the gene matches. CDR1 and CDR2 (germline): SNHLY, FYNNEI. The CDR3 runs to 13 residues. DNA for the CDR3: TGTGCCAGCAGTGGACAGGGTAGTCAGCCCCAGCATTTT. Amino acids: CASSGQGSQPQHF.

The rearrangement links TRBV20-1 to TRBJ2-5; no clear D. The germline gives CDR1 DFQATT, CDR2 SNEGSKA (reference sequence). The V end lost 5 bases, the J end lost 2 bases, and 6 bases lay between the germline ends. The length of the CDR3 is 11 residues. The CDR3, as DNA: TGCAGTGCTGAATATCAAGAGACCCAGTACTTC. Translated, it gives CSAEYQETQYF.

This clonotype occurred many times. The CDR3 loop is CASSGKTLPFAYNEQFF. In DNA form, the CDR3 reads TGTGCCAGCAGCGGAAAGACGTTACCGTTTGCCTACAATGAGCAGTTCTTC. This rearrangement joins TRBV9 to TRBJ2-1; D unresolved. Germline lookup yields CDR1 SGDLS and CDR2 YYNGEE. Trimming took 3 bases from V and 2 from J, leaving 18 bases between them. The CDR3 covers 17 residues.

This clonotype occurred a few times. This sequence joins TRBV5-1 and TRBJ1-2, with D unresolved. Germline CDR1 reads SGHRS; CDR2 reads YFSETQ. The V end was cut by 0 bases, the J end by 3 bases, with 9 bases between. The CDR3 spans 14 residues. In DNA form, the CDR3 reads TGCGCCAGCAGCTTGGATCTGGGTCACTATGGCTACACCTTC. This codes for CASSLDLGHYGYTF.

This clonotype was seen a handful of times. The chain couples TRBV20-1 to TRBJ2-7, with 10 bases that match TRBD1. The germline V gene has CDR1 DFQATT and CDR2 SNEGSKA (reference sequence). There are 14 residues in the CDR3. The V segment lost 5 bases and the J segment 3 bases; nucleotides outside the gene matches: 7. The CDR3 nucleotides are TGCAGTGCTTATCCCGGGACAGGGGTCTACGAGCAGTACTTC. Amino acid sequence: CSAYPGTGVYEQYF.